This T cell receptor beta chain was retrieved from a study of blood T cell repertoires in COVID-19. Study summary: COVID-19 samples, acute and convalescent, were from the United States, Italy and Spain. PBMCs, B-cell-depleted T cells, or T cells provided the cDNA or gDNA that made up the material.

Methods used by the authors: Scientists estimated how many nucleated cells there were by amplifying reference gene primers. Produced via immunoSEQ multiplex PCR; TCRdb's table is partial and in-frame only. The D gene and trimming were derived from the DNA, and the V and J assignments and clone size from that table. The sample includes 110,000 or so clones, about 85% seen only once; the top ten take more than 6%. J gave up 1 base and V 3 bases, and 0 bases lay outside the gene matches. The CDR3 runs to 15 residues. Looked up from germline, CDR1 is KGHDR and CDR2 is SFDVKD. Sequenced sample: peripheral blood. The rearrangement links TRBV24-1 to TRBJ2-3, with TRBD1 matching over 10 bases. The origin of this receptor is a human donor in a cohort sampled during active COVID-19. The CDR3 loop reads CATSDGTGGTDTQYF. The CDR3 coding sequence is TGTGCCACCAGTGATGGGACAGGGGGCACAGATACGCAGTATTTT.